This T cell receptor (beta chain) was profiled in a study of Graves' ophthalmopathy and Graves' hyperthyroidism (dated by TCRdb to the late 2010s). The study in broad terms: A patient counted as having stable hyperthyroidism if there was no progression to ophthalmopathy within 18 months of follow-up. After sampling, hyperthyroidism patients received methimazole starting at 30 mg daily, and ophthalmopathy patients received high-dose intravenous methylprednisolone. The independent validation cohort included around 19 hyperthyroidism patients plus 17 patients who later progressed from hyperthyroidism to ophthalmopathy. T-cell repertoires of thyroid tissue and blood were compared in several hyperthyroidism patients. The study used signatures of the TCR beta repertoire to tell Graves' ophthalmopathy apart from Graves' hyperthyroidism and to predict which patients would progress to ophthalmopathy. To explore V-J signatures that distinguish ophthalmopathy from hyperthyroidism, a discovery set of 100 patients was enrolled, made up of approximately 45 with ophthalmopathy and fewer than 60 with stable hyperthyroidism. In total, approximately 140 blood samples were TCR-sequenced: approximately 40 ophthalmopathy, roughly 77 hyperthyroidism and some 17 hyperthyroidism-to-ophthalmopathy patients. What the authors observed across the whole study: Most expanded thyroid clonotypes with a frequency above 0.001 also appeared in blood, which suggests that blood repertoires may reflect the immune response in the thyroid. In cross-validation, the 13-signature model distinguished ophthalmopathy from stable hyperthyroidism with around 90% sensitivity and 81.08% specificity, while in the test set the corresponding values were about 80% and 75%. In validation, the model predicted ophthalmopathy progression with nearly 71% sensitivity and about 73% specificity; 12 predicted patients were CT-confirmed with GO in a median of around 6 months. No statistical method was used to predetermine the sample size, and group allocation was not hidden from the investigators.

TCR beta CDR3 regions were amplified from RNA transcripts for repertoire sequencing. A first-round RT-PCR used HTBI primers with the Qiagen OneStep RT-PCR kit, followed by a second-round multiplex PCR, size selection and purification. Sequencing of the libraries was carried out on an Illumina HiSeq2000 in paired-end mode with 100 bp reads. The original pipeline was this. SOAPnuke was used for read processing, and reads with adapters, uncalled bases, a mean Phred below 15, or no exact constant-primer or identifier match were discarded. COPE v1.2.5 was used to merge the high-quality paired reads. Unique nucleotide sequences were defined as clonotypes and aligned to IMGT TRB V, D and J references using MiTCR v1.1. The analysis was limited to V-J combinations with a frequency above 0.0001, which together covered about 99% of repertoires. For each V-J combination, a TCR clonal expansion and chaos score was defined as the ratio of F50 clonal expansion to chaos observed in the TCRdist matrix. Welch's t-statistics and random forest were used to reduce the features to about a dozen V-J combinations, which were then used as input to a naive Bayes classifier. Thyroid-blood repertoire similarity was quantified with the Morisita-Horn index. The raw public reads went through TCRdb reprocessing: fastp at Q25, MiXCR clone calling, in-frame beta chains kept. When rows share a CDR3 protein, they turn into one entry using the most common DNA and genes. What appears here as the V and J calls and clone size reflects TCRdb's work, not the paper's. The sample table lists 560,000 or so distinct CDR3 sequences, about 35% of them with a count of one. The ten largest clones add up to about 4% of the sample.

The hyperthyroidism patients were 18 to 65 years old and newly diagnosed, with a disease duration of less than 2 months. Patients were excluded if they had other autoimmune diseases, uncontrolled infections, pregnancy or lactation. Diagnosis relied on clinical symptoms, serum thyroxine, TRAb, thyroid ultrasound and orbital computed tomography. Total RNA was extracted using Trizol reagent, and RNA quality was checked on an Agilent 2100 Bioanalyzer. Comments on this clonotype: Its binding antigen is unknown. Base qualities are not at hand, and no much larger clone is one base apart.

Sequences were obtained from peripheral blood or thyroid tissue (not recorded which). The clonotype was recovered from an adult man with Graves' hyperthyroidism.

CDR3 region: CAISESGTSGGTDTQYF. In nucleotide form, the sequence is TGTGCCATCAGTGAGTCTGGGACTAGCGGGGGCACAGATACGCAGTATTTT. The chain employs TRBV10-3 and TRBJ2-3; 13 bases in the middle match TRBD2. Including cysteine and phenylalanine, the CDR3 has 17 amino acids. Of all the DNA, just the CDR3 is kept, 51 bases in frame from base 1. Sequences ENHRY (CDR1) and SYGVKD (CDR2) are obtained from the germline V gene. V loses 0 bases at its end and J loses 1 base; junction bases beyond the gene matches: 1.